The entry below describes one T cell receptor beta chain. The antigen remains unidentified. This sample is drawn from a study of blood T cells in healthy people across ages. Study-wide findings and caveats: Per million T cells, the diversity of TCR beta decreased roughly linearly as age advanced. As naive T cell percentage varied, TCR beta diversity correlated strongly with it.

The ends lost 3 bases at V and 0 bases at J; junction bases unmatched: 5. The germline V gene has CDR1 SGHTA and CDR2 FQGNSA. CDR3 size: 17 residues. Alongside a J-beta primer mix, a sample-barcoded 5' primer served in a second PCR lasting about 7 to 11 cycles. MiXCR was run by TCRdb on the 5' RACE reads, yielding one entry per CDR3 protein. The table has around 1.5 million distinct CDR3 sequences, approximately 60% seen once; the top ten hold roughly 6.3%. The specimen was blood. The source is a man aged 18-30 years in good health. The V call is TRBV7-2, the J call TRBJ2-6, with TRBD1 matching 7 bases. CDR3: CASSFTGESSGANVLTF. For the CDR3, the DNA is TGTGCCAGCAGCTTCACAGGGGAAAGCTCTGGGGCCAACGTCCTGACTTTC.